The text below deals with one T cell receptor (beta chain). No antigen is known for it. Healthy Russian Caucasian donors spanned ages about 6 to 100 years. For the second PCR, which ran for about 7 to 11 cycles, a sample-barcoded 5' primer and a J-beta primer mix were used. MiXCR was run by TCRdb on the 5' RACE reads, yielding one entry per CDR3 protein. This table holds about 1.4 million distinct CDR3 sequences, roughly 59% found once. This specimen belongs to a study of blood T cells in healthy people across ages. Study observations and caveats: Roughly linear age-related decline in beta diversity appeared, significant by age about 40. Possibly confounding the expanded clonotype changes was the fact that donor CMV status was unknown.

Germline V gene data show CDR1 as MGHRA and CDR2 as YSYEKL. V lost 2 bases to trimming and J lost 11 bases; unmatched junction nucleotides: 13. The CDR3 contains 16 residues. The source material was blood. The sequence was obtained from a man aged 18 to 30 in good health. The rearrangement links TRBV4-1 to TRBJ2-5; 11 bases match TRBD2. CDR3 in amino acids: CASSQTSGSSVNEQYF. The CDR3 bases are TGCGCCAGCAGCCAAACTAGCGGGAGTTCTGTAAATGAGCAGTACTTC.